The source of this T cell receptor (beta chain) is a study of CD8+ T cells in alopecia areata. Germline V gives CDR1 GKSSPN, CDR2 SITVG. The CDR3 has 14 residues. Trimming at V came to 5 bases and at J to 2 bases, leaving 1 base not matched to a gene. The study sorted pooled cutaneous lymph node cells by CD4, CD8alpha, NKG2D, NKG2ACE and other markers. With respect to this clone: The gene symbols are mouse symbols. The observed sequence ends 4 residues before the CDR3 terminus, with the missing tail filled in from the germline J gene. In the same sample, other DNA sequences code for this CDR3.

Following RNA extraction, reverse transcription yielded cDNA that acted as the sequencing template. Measured with immunoSEQ multiplex PCR; TCRdb has only the in-frame clones, and not every one. The table lists around 290,000 clones, with no singletons. The J gene is TRBJ2-2, the V gene TRBV31; 11 nucleotides align to TRBD2. This receptor was identified in a C3H/HeJ mouse with alopecia areata. MHC haplotype here: H2-k. Input material: CD4+ T cells sorted from a lymph node. The CDR3 reads CAWRDWGNTGQLYF. CDR3 bases read: TGTGCCTGGCGGGACTGGGGGAACACCGGG.